This T cell receptor beta chain appears in the sequencing data of a study of early T cells in non-severe SARS-CoV-2 infection. For the study at large: Unsorted whole blood bulk RNA was sequenced, with unpaired chains.

Via MiXCR, TCRdb re-called the 5' RACE reads, giving one row per CDR3 protein. The sample has about 70,000 distinct CDR3 sequences; over 4% are singletons. The germline V gene has CDR1 SGHRS and CDR2 YFSETQ. The V segment lost 1 base and the J segment 5 bases; nucleotides outside the gene matches: 8. The CDR3 spans 16 residues. V and J are TRBV5-1 and TRBJ2-1, with 8 bases identical to TRBD2. This material consisted of whole blood, taken at baseline. The receptor was isolated from an adult who was a healthcare worker with PCR-confirmed SARS-CoV-2 infection or an uninfected control (not recorded which). The CDR3 loop reads CASSLSSGATNNEQFF. DNA of the CDR3: TGCGCCAGCAGCTTGAGTAGCGGGGCAACCAACAATGAGCAGTTCTTC. The full variable domain, its missing parts supplied by reference TRBV5-1 and TRBJ2-1, is KAGVTQTPRYLIKTRGQQVTLSCSPISGHRSVSWYQQTPGQGLQFLFEYFSETQRNKGNFPGRFSGRQFSNSRSEMNVSTLELGDSALYLCASSLSSGATNNEQFFGPGTRLTVL.